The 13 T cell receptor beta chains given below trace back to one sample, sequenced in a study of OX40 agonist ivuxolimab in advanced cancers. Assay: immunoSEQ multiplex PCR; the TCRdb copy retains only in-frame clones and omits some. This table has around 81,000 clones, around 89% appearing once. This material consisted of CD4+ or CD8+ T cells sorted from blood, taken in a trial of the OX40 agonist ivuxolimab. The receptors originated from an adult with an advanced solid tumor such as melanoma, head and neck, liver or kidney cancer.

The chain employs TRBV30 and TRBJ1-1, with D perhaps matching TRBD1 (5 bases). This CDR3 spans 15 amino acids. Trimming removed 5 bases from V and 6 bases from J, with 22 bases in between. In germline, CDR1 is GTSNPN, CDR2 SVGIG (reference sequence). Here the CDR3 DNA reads TGTGCCTGGGGCCGAGCGGGCACCCGGGGGGCTGAAGCTTTCTTT. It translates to CAWGRAGTRGAEAFF.

DNA for the CDR3: TGTGCCAGCATGGGGACTAGCGGTCTCGCGCAGTACTTC. Translating it yields CASMGTSGLAQYF. The chain employs TRBV11-2 and TRBJ2-7; 11 bases agree with TRBD2. This CDR3 is 13 amino acids long. J was trimmed by 9 bases and V by 7 bases; bases with no gene match: 8. Per germline, CDR1 SGHAT and CDR2 FQNNGV.

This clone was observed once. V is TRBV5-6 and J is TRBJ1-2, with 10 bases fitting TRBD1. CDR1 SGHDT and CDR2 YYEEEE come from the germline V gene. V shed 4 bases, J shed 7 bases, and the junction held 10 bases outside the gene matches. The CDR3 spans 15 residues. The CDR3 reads CASSPAGTGVGGYTF. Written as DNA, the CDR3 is TGTGCCAGCAGCCCGGCCGGGACAGGGGTTGGTGGCTACACCTTC.

The CDR3 sequence is CASSYSGRKGGELFF. DNA of the CDR3: TGTGCCAGCAGTTACTCCGGACGCAAGGGCGGGGAGCTGTTTTTT. The rearrangement links TRBV6-6 to TRBJ2-2; D is unresolved. CDR1 MNHNY and CDR2 SVGAGI come from the germline V gene (reference sequence). Trimming shortened V by 0 bases and J by 7 bases, and 12 bases separated the two germline ends. The CDR3 spans 15 residues.

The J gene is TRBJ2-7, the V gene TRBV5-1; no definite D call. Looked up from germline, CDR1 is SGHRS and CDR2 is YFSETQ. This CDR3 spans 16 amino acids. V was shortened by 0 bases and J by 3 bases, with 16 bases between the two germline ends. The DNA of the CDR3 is TGCGCCAGCAGCTTGGCGCCAGGACGGTCGAGCTACGAGCAGTACTTC. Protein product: CASSLAPGRSSYEQYF.

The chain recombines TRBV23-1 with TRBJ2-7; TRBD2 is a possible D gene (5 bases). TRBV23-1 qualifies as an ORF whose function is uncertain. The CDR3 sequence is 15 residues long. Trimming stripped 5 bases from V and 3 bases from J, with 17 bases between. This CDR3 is CASSGLAEDHYEQYF. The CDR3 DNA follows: TGCGCCAGCAGTGGACTTGCAGAAGACCACTACGAGCAGTACTTC.

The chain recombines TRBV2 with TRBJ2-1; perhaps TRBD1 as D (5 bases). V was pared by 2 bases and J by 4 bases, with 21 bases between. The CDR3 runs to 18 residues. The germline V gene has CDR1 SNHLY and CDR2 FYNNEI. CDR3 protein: CASSERPYRPGRYNEQFF. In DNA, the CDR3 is TGTGCCAGCAGTGAAAGACCTTACAGGCCCGGCCGATACAATGAGCAGTTCTTC.

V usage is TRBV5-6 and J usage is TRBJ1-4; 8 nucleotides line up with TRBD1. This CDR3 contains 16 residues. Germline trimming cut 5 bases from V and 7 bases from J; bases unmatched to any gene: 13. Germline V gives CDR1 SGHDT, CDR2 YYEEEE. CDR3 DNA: TGTGCCAGCAGAAATTGGGGCAGGGGGCAGGGTGAAAAACTGTTTTTT. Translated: CASRNWGRGQGEKLFF. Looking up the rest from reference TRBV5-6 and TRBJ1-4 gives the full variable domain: DAGVTQSPTHLIKTRGQQVTLRCSPKSGHDTVSWYQQALGQGPQFIFQYYEEEERQRGNFPDRFSGHQFPNYSSELNVNALLLGDSALYLCASRNWGRGQGEKLFFGSGTQLSVL.

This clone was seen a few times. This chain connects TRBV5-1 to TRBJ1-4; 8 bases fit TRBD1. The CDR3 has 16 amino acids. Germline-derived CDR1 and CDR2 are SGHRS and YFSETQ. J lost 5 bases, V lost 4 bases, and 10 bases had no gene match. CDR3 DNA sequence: TGCGCCAGCAGCCCGACACAGGGGGGGCTAAATGAAAAACTGTTTTTT. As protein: CASSPTQGGLNEKLFF.

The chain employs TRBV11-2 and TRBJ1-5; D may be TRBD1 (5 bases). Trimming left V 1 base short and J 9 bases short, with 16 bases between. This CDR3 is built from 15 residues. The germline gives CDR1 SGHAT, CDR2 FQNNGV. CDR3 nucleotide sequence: TGTGCCAGCAGCTTAGCAGGGAGTGGCGTAGGGCCCCAGCATTTT. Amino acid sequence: CASSLAGSGVGPQHF. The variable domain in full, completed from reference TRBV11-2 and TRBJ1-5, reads EAGVAQSPRYKIIEKRQSVAFWCNPISGHATLYWYQQILGQGPKLLIQFQNNGVVDDSQLPKDRFSAERLKGVDSTLKIQPAKLEDSAVYLCASSLAGSGVGPQHFGDGTRLSIL.

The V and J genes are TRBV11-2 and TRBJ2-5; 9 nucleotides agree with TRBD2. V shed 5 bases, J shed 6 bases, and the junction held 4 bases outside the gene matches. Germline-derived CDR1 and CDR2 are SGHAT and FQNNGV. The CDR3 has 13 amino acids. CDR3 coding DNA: TGTGCCAGCAGCGCAGGACTAGCGCAGACCCAGTACTTC. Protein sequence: CASSAGLAQTQYF.

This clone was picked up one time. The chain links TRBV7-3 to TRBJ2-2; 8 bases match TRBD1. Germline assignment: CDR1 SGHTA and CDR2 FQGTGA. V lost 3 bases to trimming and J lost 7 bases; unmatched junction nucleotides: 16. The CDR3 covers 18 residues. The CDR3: CASSFSPPAGGIDGELFF. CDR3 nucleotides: TGTGCCAGCAGCTTTTCCCCCCCGGCAGGGGGCATAGACGGGGAGCTGTTTTTT.

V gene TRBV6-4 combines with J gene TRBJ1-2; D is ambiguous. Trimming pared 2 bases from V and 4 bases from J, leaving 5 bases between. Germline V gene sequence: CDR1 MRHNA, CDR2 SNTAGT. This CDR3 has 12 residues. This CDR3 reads CASSDNVYGYTF. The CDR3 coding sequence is TGTGCCAGCAGTGACAATGTCTATGGCTACACCTTC.